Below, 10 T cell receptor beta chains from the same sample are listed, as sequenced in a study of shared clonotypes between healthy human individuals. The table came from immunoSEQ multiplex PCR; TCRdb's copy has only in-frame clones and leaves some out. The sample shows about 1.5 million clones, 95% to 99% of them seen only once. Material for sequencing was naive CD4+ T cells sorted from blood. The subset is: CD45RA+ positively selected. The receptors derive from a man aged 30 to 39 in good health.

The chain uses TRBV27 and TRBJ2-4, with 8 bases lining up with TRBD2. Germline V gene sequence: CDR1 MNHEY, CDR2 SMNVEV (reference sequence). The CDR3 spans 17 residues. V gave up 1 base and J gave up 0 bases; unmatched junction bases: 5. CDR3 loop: CASSLFALAGAKNIQYF. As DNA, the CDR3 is TGTGCCAGCAGTTTATTTGCCCTAGCGGGAGCCAAAAACATTCAGTACTTC.

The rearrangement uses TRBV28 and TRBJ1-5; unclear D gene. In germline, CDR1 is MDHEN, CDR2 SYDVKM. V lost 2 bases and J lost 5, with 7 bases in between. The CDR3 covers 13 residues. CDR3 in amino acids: CASSLRWDQPQHF. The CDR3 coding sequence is TGTGCCAGCAGTTTAAGGTGGGATCAGCCCCAGCATTTT.

The CDR3, as DNA: TGTGCCAGCAGGAAGCGGGTTGAAGGAGAGACCCAGTACTTC. It codes for CASRKRVEGETQYF. V usage is TRBV27 and J usage is TRBJ2-5; D possibly corresponds to TRBD2 (6 bases). The CDR3 totals 14 residues. Per germline, CDR1 MNHEY and CDR2 SMNVEV (reference sequence). V gave up 6 bases and J gave up 4 bases, with 15 bases separating them.

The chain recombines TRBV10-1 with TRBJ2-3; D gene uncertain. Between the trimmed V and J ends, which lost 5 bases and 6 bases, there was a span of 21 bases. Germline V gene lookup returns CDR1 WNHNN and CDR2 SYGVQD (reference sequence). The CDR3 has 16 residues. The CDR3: CASSSYPNDPEDTQYF. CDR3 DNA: TGCGCCAGCAGTTCCTATCCCAACGACCCAGAGGATACGCAGTATTTT.

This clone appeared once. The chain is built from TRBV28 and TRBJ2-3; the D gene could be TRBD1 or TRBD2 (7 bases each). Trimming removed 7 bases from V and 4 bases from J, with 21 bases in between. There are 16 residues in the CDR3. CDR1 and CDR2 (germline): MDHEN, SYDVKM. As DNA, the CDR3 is TGTGCCAGCACCCTCCTGGGAGGGGGCCCCCCAGATACGCAGTATTTT. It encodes CASTLLGGGPPDTQYF.

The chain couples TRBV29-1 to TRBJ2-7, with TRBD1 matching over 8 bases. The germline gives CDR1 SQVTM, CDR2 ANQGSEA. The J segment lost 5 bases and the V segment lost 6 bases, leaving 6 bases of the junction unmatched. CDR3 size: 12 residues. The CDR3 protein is CSVLTGADEQYF. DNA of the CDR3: TGCAGCGTCCTGACAGGGGCGGACGAGCAGTACTTC.

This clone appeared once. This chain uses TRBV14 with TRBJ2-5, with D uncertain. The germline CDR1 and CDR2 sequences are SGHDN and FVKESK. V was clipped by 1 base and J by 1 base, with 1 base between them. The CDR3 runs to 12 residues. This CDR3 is CASSQVQETQYF. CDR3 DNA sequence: TGTGCCAGCAGCCAAGTCCAAGAGACCCAGTACTTC.

Written as DNA, the CDR3 is TGCGCCAGCAGCCGAGACGGGACTAGCGGGATAGGTGAGCAGTTCTTC. Amino acids: CASSRDGTSGIGEQFF. The J gene is TRBJ2-1, the V gene TRBV4-1; 13 nucleotides agree with TRBD2. The V segment lost 4 bases and the J segment 9 bases; nucleotides outside the gene matches: 9. Germline V gene data show CDR1 as MGHRA and CDR2 as YSYEKL. The CDR3 has 16 amino acids.

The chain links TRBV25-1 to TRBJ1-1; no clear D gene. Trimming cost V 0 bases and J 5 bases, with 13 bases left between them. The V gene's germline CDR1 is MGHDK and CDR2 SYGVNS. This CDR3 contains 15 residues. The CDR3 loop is CASSEYGRALTEAFF. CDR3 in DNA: TGTGCCAGCAGTGAATATGGACGGGCACTTACTGAAGCTTTCTTT.

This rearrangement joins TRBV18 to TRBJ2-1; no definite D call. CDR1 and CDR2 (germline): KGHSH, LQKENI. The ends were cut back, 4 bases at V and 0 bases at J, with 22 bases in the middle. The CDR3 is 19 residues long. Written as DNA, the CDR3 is TGTGCCAGCTCACTCAACCGCCCCACCCCGGTGTCCTCCTACAATGAGCAGTTCTTC. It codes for CASSLNRPTPVSSYNEQFF.